This T cell receptor (beta chain) derives from a study of prognosis after radiotherapy for stage I lung cancer. Study-wide context: Participants consisted of stage I non-small cell lung cancer patients, who were enrolled between 2018 and January 2019.

This clonotype occurred many times. The germline V and J ends were trimmed by 1 base and 3 bases, with 9 bases remaining between them. The CDR3 totals 14 residues. Germline values: CDR1 MDHEN, CDR2 SYDVKM. The TCR beta CDR3 region was amplified from genomic DNA, with two rounds of multiplex PCR being used for the amplification. The use of primers specific to each TRBV and TRBJ gene characterized first-round PCR. Via MiXCR, TCRdb re-called the multiplex PCR reads, giving one row per CDR3 protein. Of around 13,000 distinct CDR3 sequences in the sample, approximately 47% were seen once. The sequence came from a donor at least 50 years old with non-small cell lung cancer. This rearrangement joins TRBV28 to TRBJ1-1; no firm D call. This specimen was PBMCs, taken before or after stereotactic body radiation therapy (not recorded which). CDR3 loop: CASSLLRGDTEAFF. DNA for the CDR3: TGTGCCAGCAGTTTATTGCGGGGAGACACTGAAGCTTTCTTT.